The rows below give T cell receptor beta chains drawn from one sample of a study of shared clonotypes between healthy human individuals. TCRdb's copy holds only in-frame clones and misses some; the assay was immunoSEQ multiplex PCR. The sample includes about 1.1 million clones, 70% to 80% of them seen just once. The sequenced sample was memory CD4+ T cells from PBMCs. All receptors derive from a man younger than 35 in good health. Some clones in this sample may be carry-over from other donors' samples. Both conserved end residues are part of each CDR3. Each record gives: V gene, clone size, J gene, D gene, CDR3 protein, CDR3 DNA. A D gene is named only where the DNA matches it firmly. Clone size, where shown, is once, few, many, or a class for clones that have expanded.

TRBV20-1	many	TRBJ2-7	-	CSASGFLEQYF	TGCAGTGCTAGTGGGTTTCTCGAGCAGTACTTC
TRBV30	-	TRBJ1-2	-	CAWSVRINYGYTF	TGTGCCTGGAGTGTAAGGATTAACTATGGCTACACCTTC
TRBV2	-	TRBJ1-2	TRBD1	CASSTGQGAGGYTF	TGTGCCAGCAGTACGGGACAGGGGGCAGGTGGCTACACCTTC
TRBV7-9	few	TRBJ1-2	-	CASSFMEGSYTF	TGTGCCAGCAGCTTTATGGAGGGAAGCTACACCTTC
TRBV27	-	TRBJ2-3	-	CASTPWAVSTDTQYF	TGTGCCAGCACCCCTTGGGCTGTTAGCACAGATACGCAGTATTTT
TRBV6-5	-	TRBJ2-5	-	CASSYGANPNQETQYF	TGTGCCAGCAGTTATGGGGCGAACCCAAATCAAGAGACCCAGTACTTC
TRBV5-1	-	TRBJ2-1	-	CASSLVQGSYNEQFF	TGCGCCAGCAGCTTGGTGCAGGGTTCCTACAATGAGCAGTTCTTC
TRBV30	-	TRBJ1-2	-	CAWSDGTYYGYTF	TGTGCCTGGAGCGACGGGACATACTATGGCTACACCTTC
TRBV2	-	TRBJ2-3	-	CASDLRRSSTDTQYF	TGTGCCAGTGATCTCCGTAGGTCTAGCACAGATACGCAGTATTTT
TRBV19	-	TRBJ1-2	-	CASKTIGGVEGYTF	TGTGCCAGTAAAACTATAGGCGGGGTGGAAGGCTACACCTTC
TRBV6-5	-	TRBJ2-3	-	CASSLYPRADTQYF	TGTGCCAGCAGTTTATACCCCAGGGCAGATACGCAGTATTTT
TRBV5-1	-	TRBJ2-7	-	CASSFTSLSTSYEQYF	TGCGCCAGCAGCTTTACTAGCTTAAGTACCTCCTACGAGCAGTACTTC